A selection of T cell receptor beta chains follows, all from one sample in a study of T cells expressing NK-cell markers. TCRdb re-called the 5' RACE reads and catalogs CDR3 proteins one per entry, DNA excluded. The table counts some 340,000 distinct CDR3 sequences; around 4.9% lies in the top ten. The source material was blood T cells: a sorted CD56 or NKG2C T cell subset, CD4+ or CD8+ T cells, or bulk PBMC T cells (not recorded which). These receptors all stem from a man between 18 and 69 years old in good health. CDR3s include the opening cysteine and the closing phenylalanine or tryptophan.

j_call,v_call,cdr3_length,cdr3_aa
TRBJ2-3,TRBV20-1,18,CSAYSELAGGRSTDTQYF
TRBJ1-5,TRBV20-1,15,CSAKMTGGWGQPQHF
TRBJ2-7,TRBV18,14,CASSPNQLSYEQYF
TRBJ2-7,TRBV6-2/TRBV6-3,14,CASSRLLATYEQYF
TRBJ2-3,TRBV12-5,16,CASGPKTSGSVNTQYF
TRBJ1-6,TRBV7-2,12,CASSLNNSPLHF
TRBJ1-4,TRBV5-1,14,CASSRTAANEKLFF
TRBJ2-5,TRBV3-1,16,CASSYRLAGHQETQYF
TRBJ2-5,TRBV2,20,CASTPRLNSLQGRLQETQYF
TRBJ1-1,TRBV6-1,13,CASRKNAPTEAFF
TRBJ1-1,TRBV10-3,13,CAISKAGGTEAFF
TRBJ2-7,TRBV20-1,16,CSASDLRDRGIYEQYF
TRBJ2-6,TRBV7-9,15,CASTPGSSGANVLTF
TRBJ1-5,TRBV24-1,14,CATSSTGVDQPQHF
TRBJ2-1,TRBV12-3/TRBV12-4,17,CASSFFSGGGSRNEQFF
TRBJ2-2,TRBV19,15,CASSYRTTGTGELFF
TRBJ2-5,TRBV10-3,16,CAISDYGGTGSETQYF
TRBJ2-7,TRBV4-1,18,CASSQIIPRGSQPYEQYF
TRBJ1-2,TRBV19,17,CALSPRTGLQANYGYTF
TRBJ1-2,TRBV7-9,16,CASSLGTGAGDYGYTF
TRBJ1-4,TRBV18,14,CASSPRVEDEKLFF
TRBJ2-4,TRBV2,15,CASTEQGIAKNIQYF
TRBJ1-4,TRBV12-3/TRBV12-4,12,CASRGQGEKLFF
TRBJ1-5,TRBV19,16,CASRGLDRAVYQPQHF
TRBJ2-2,TRBV20-1,14,CSAYDRGRAGELFF
TRBJ2-7,TRBV7-9,15,CASSPSGAGVNEQYF
TRBJ2-1,TRBV6-1,16,CASSAPRDRGNNEQFF
TRBJ1-5,TRBV3-1,17,CASSQAKIDRGPQPQHF
TRBJ2-5,TRBV6-1,16,CASSGDRSNLQETQYF
TRBJ1-1,TRBV6-1,15,CASSEWGQLNTEAFF
TRBJ1-6,TRBV7-9,15,CASSLVGVSNSPLHF
TRBJ2-2,TRBV10-3,13,CAIRRTESGELFF
TRBJ1-1,TRBV5-6,12,CASSLKAFEAFF
TRBJ2-1,TRBV25-1,16,CASSLLLGAGVGGQFF
TRBJ2-7,TRBV28,14,CASSLRPPHYEQYF
TRBJ1-5,TRBV6-1,13,CASSGITDQPQHF
TRBJ2-2,TRBV5-1,17,CASKPWTGGDGVGELFF